This T cell receptor (beta chain) stems from a study of early T cells in non-severe SARS-CoV-2 infection. In the study overall: The chains were unpaired, and the sequenced material was bulk RNA from unsorted whole blood.

Study-wide results and caveats: A preference for anti-spike CD8 responses marked VDJdb matching, which missed private and CD4 specificities.

The table lists this clonotype with a few counts. Antigen specificity is unknown. Each single cDNA molecule received a unique molecular identifier. A single record per CDR3 protein comes from TCRdb applying MiXCR to the 5' RACE reads. This sample has roughly 58,000 distinct CDR3 sequences, with approximately 6.2% found just once. Sequencing was performed on whole blood. The source of this sequence is an adult who was a healthcare worker with PCR-confirmed SARS-CoV-2 infection or an uninfected control (not recorded which).

The CDR3: CASSLDTGDREQFF. The CDR3 DNA is TGCGCCAGCAGCTTGGATACGGGGGATCGTGAGCAGTTCTTC. The gene calls are TRBV5-1 and TRBJ2-1, with a tentative D call TRBD2 (6 bases). V shed 0 bases and J shed 9 bases, with 13 bases lying between them. The germline CDR1 and CDR2 sequences are SGHRS and YFSETQ. The CDR3 runs to 14 residues.